This passage covers 14 T cell receptor beta chains from one sample sequenced in a study of spatial heterogeneity in lung cancer. Each CDR3 protein gets one entry after TCRdb re-called the 5' RACE reads with MiXCR. The sample carries fewer than 20,000 distinct CDR3 sequences, over 15% recorded once. Time point indicated: sample taken at primary tumor resection. No cells were sorted before sequencing. The whole RNA sequenced was extracted from tumor, nontumor lung or frozen PBMC. Sequenced here: PBMCs, sampled at surgery. The receptors here all came from a male donor with early-stage non-small cell lung cancer.

The sample holds many counts of this clonotype. The chain has TRBV5-4 and TRBJ2-3, with 7 bases that match TRBD2. The CDR3 consists of 15 residues. From germline, CDR1 is SGHNT and CDR2 YYREEE (reference sequence). V was pared by 4 bases and J by 0 bases, with 5 bases of the junction left unmatched. CDR3 DNA sequence: TGTGCCAGCAGCCTCATCGGGGGGAGCACAGATACGCAGTATTTT. Its protein product is CASSLIGGSTDTQYF.

This clonotype has at least ten counts. The rearrangement links TRBV7-2 to TRBJ1-1; D uncertain. The V gene lost 3 bases and the J gene lost 4 bases, with 12 bases spanning the gap. The germline CDR1 and CDR2 sequences are SGHTA and FQGNSA. The CDR3 is 14 amino acids. CDR3 region: CASSFFIGSTEAFF. CDR3 nucleotides: TGTGCCAGCAGCTTCTTCATAGGTTCCACTGAAGCTTTCTTT. Complete variable domain (other parts from reference TRBV7-2 and TRBJ1-1): GAGVSQSPSNKVTEKGKDVELRCDPISGHTALYWYRQSLGQGLEFLIYFQGNSAPDKSGLPSDRFSAERTGGSVSTLTIQRTQQEDSAVYLCASSFFIGSTEAFFGQGTRLTVV.

This clonotype was seen many times. The chain couples TRBV10-3 to TRBJ2-1; D not certain. This CDR3 is built from 16 residues. Germline V lookup: CDR1 ENHRY, CDR2 SYGVKD. V lost 0 bases and J lost 5, with 14 bases in between. The CDR3 sequence is CAISESERLSDNEQFF. CDR3 bases: TGTGCCATCAGTGAGTCGGAGCGCCTCTCGGACAATGAGCAGTTCTTC.

The chain uses TRBV29-1 and TRBJ1-4; possible D gene TRBD1, 5 bases. Per the germline V gene, CDR1 is SQVTM and CDR2 is ANQGSEA. The CDR3 loop spans 15 amino acids. V was pared by 8 bases and J by 0 bases, with 16 bases between. The CDR3 spells CSPLEGLATNEKLFF. The CDR3 DNA follows: TGCAGCCCTCTTGAGGGACTCGCAACTAATGAAAAACTGTTTTTT.

In its sample, this clonotype was seen many times. V is TRBV11-2 and J is TRBJ2-1; D gene ambiguous. Trimming cost V 6 bases and J 7 bases, with 25 bases left between them. The length of the CDR3 is 17 residues. CDR1 SGHAT and CDR2 FQNNGV come from the germline V gene. This CDR3 reads CASRYLSGSGHKNEQFF. In nucleotides, the CDR3 is TGTGCCAGCAGATATCTATCCGGGTCGGGTCATAAGAATGAGCAGTTCTTC.

A few counts support this clonotype. The chain links TRBV27 to TRBJ2-4, with 7 nucleotides matching TRBD2. The germline gives CDR1 MNHEY, CDR2 SMNVEV (reference sequence). V was pared by 4 bases and J by 4 bases, with 4 bases of the junction left unmatched. The CDR3 consists of 14 residues. CDR3 sequence: CASSWGGGKNIQYF. CDR3 nucleotides: TGTGCCAGCAGTTGGGGGGGAGGGAAAAACATTCAGTACTTC.

This clonotype appeared once. A read error is possible here, since a much larger clone lies one base away. The chain combines TRBV11-2 with TRBJ2-1; 11 bases are a match to TRBD1. Looked up from germline, CDR1 is SGHAT and CDR2 is FQNNGV. CDR3 length equals 16 residues. The trim removed 4 bases at V and 12 bases at J, leaving 14 bases unmatched. The CDR3 protein is CASSSSRDRGMNRQFF. The DNA for the CDR3 is TGTGCCAGCAGCTCGTCCCGGGACAGGGGGATGAATAGGCAGTTCTTC.

This clonotype was found a few times. The V call is TRBV27, the J call TRBJ2-7; TRBD1 might be the D (5 bases). The V gene lost 6 bases and the J gene lost 0 bases, with 6 bases spanning the gap. Germline CDR1 reads MNHEY; CDR2 reads SMNVEV (reference sequence). The CDR3 has 12 residues. The CDR3 protein is CASRDNSYEQYF. The CDR3 nucleotides read TGTGCCAGCAGGGACAACTCCTACGAGCAGTACTTC.

The J gene is TRBJ1-5, the V gene TRBV20-1; weak D call: TRBD1 (5 bases). The V gene's germline CDR1 is DFQATT and CDR2 SNEGSKA (reference sequence). The CDR3 extends over 13 amino acids. V was pared by 5 bases and J by 3 bases, with 11 bases between. The CDR3 is CSAQQEPNQPQHF. CDR3 nucleotide sequence: TGCAGTGCTCAACAGGAACCCAATCAGCCCCAGCATTTT.

This clonotype was found many times. The rearrangement links TRBV7-9 to TRBJ1-2, with 7 bases that match TRBD1. The CDR3 is 14 residues long. Germline V gives CDR1 SEHNR, CDR2 FQNEAQ (reference sequence). Losses at the gene ends were 5 bases for V and 2 bases for J; bases not matched to a gene: 5. CDR3 DNA: TGTGCCAGCAGCACCGGGACAGCAAACTATGGCTACACCTTC. It codes for CASSTGTANYGYTF.

The table lists this clonotype with many counts. The rearrangement joins TRBV30 to TRBJ2-3; weak D call: TRBD2 (5 bases). Per germline, CDR1 GTSNPN and CDR2 SVGIG (reference sequence). The CDR3 is 13 amino acids. V was pared by 5 bases and J by 1 base, with 10 bases between. The CDR3 DNA reads as TGTGCCTGGCGGGGTAGGGGCACAGATACGCAGTATTTT. Translated: CAWRGRGTDTQYF.

This clonotype has more than one count but fewer than ten. This chain uses TRBV29-1 with TRBJ2-1, with D possibly matching TRBD1 (6 bases). Trimming removed 1 base from V and 5 bases from J, with 9 bases in between. The CDR3 has 13 residues. Germline CDR1 and CDR2: SQVTM and ANQGSEA. Here the CDR3 DNA reads TGCAGCGTTGAAGGGACAGCTCACAATGAGCAGTTCTTC. It is translated as CSVEGTAHNEQFF.

This clonotype was counted between two and nine times. V usage is TRBV29-1 and J usage is TRBJ2-1; D uncertain. Trimming removed 7 bases at V and 9 bases at J, with 16 bases between. The germline gives CDR1 SQVTM, CDR2 ANQGSEA. The CDR3 has 12 residues. The CDR3 reads CSALNDGGEQFF. The CDR3 DNA reads TGCAGCGCCCTCAACGACGGTGGTGAGCAGTTCTTC.

The chain links TRBV6-5 to TRBJ2-2; no clear D. The germline V and J ends were trimmed by 0 bases and 1 base, with 6 bases remaining between them. The CDR3 loop spans 15 amino acids. In germline, CDR1 is MNHEY, CDR2 SVGAGI. CDR3 in amino acids: CASSYSRWNTGELFF. The CDR3 DNA sequence: TGTGCCAGCAGTTACTCGAGGTGGAACACCGGGGAGCTGTTTTTT.